This T cell receptor beta chain was identified during a study of blood T cell repertoires in COVID-19. Study information: Some COVID-19 samples were acute and others convalescent; all came from the United States, Italy and Spain. Nucleic acid was either cDNA or gDNA, and it came from T cells, B-cell-depleted T cells, or PBMCs.

The CDR3 loop spans 13 amino acids. V lost 4 bases to trimming and J lost 0 bases, with 7 bases between them. The germline V gene encodes CDR1 SGDLS and CDR2 YYNGEE. Some clones are missing from TCRdb's copy, which holds only in-frame ones; the method was immunoSEQ multiplex PCR. Of some 190,000 clones listed, roughly 84% were seen once; the top ten hold around 4.9%. Sequenced material: peripheral blood. The chain links TRBV9 to TRBJ1-2; D gene unclear. The source of this sequence is a woman at least 80 years old with acute or convalescent COVID-19. CDR3 in amino acids: CASSSAPNYGYTF. The DNA for the CDR3 is TGTGCCAGCAGCAGCGCTCCTAACTATGGCTACACCTTC.